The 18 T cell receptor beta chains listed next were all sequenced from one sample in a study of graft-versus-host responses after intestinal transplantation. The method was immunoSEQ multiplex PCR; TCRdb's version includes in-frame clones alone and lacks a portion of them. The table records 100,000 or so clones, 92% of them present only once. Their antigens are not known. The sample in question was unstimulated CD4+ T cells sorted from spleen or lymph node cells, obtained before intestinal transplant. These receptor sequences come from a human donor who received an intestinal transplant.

This CDR3 is CASSVQDRGAGNTIYF. CDR3 bases: TGTGCCAGCAGCGTACAAGACAGGGGTGCTGGAAACACCATATATTTT. The gene calls are TRBV9 and TRBJ1-3; 8 bases align to TRBD1. V dropped 1 base and J dropped 2; count of bases not matched to a gene: 5. The V gene's germline CDR1 is SGDLS and CDR2 YYNGEE. The CDR3 has 16 residues.

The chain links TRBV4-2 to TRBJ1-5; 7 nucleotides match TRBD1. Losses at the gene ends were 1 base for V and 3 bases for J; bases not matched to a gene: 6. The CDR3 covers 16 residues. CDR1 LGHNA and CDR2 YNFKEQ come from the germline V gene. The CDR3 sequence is CASSQAPTGYNQPQHF. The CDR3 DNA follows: TGTGCCAGCAGCCAAGCCCCGACAGGGTACAATCAGCCCCAGCATTTT.

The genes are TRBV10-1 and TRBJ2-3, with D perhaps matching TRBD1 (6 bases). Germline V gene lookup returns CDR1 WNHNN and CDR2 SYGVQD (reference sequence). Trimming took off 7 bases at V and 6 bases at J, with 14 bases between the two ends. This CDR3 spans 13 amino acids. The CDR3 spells CASMRTVRDTQYF. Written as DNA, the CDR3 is TGCGCCAGCATGAGGACAGTAAGGGATACGCAGTATTTT.

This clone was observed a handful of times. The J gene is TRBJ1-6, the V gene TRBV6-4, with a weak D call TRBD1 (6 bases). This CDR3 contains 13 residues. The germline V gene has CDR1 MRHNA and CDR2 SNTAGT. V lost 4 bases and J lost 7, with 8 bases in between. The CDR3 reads CASSATGNSPLHF. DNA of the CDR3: TGTGCCAGCAGTGCCACAGGGAATTCACCCCTCCACTTT.

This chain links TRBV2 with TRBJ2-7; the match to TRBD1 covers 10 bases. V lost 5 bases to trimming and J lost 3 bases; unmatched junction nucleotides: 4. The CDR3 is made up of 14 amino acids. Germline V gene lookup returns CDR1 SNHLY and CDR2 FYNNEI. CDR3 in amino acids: CASSPGQGIYEQYF. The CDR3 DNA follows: TGTGCCAGCAGTCCGGGACAGGGGATCTACGAGCAGTACTTC.

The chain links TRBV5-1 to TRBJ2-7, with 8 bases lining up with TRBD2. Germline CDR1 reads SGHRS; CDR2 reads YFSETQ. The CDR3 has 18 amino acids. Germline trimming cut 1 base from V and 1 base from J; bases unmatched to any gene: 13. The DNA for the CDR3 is TGCGCCAGCAGCTTGCTTGCAGTACGTAGCGGGAATTCCTACGAGCAGTACTTC. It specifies CASSLLAVRSGNSYEQYF. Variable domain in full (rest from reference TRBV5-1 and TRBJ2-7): KAGVTQTPRYLIKTRGQQVTLSCSPISGHRSVSWYQQTPGQGLQFLFEYFSETQRNKGNFPGRFSGRQFSNSRSEMNVSTLELGDSALYLCASSLLAVRSGNSYEQYFGPGTRLTVT.

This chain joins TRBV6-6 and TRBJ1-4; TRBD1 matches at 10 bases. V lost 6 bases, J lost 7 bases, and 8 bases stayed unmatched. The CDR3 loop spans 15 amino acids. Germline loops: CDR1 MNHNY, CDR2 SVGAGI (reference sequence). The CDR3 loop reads CASRQRQGAGEKLFF. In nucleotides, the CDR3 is TGTGCCAGCAGACAACGACAGGGGGCGGGTGAAAAACTGTTTTTT.

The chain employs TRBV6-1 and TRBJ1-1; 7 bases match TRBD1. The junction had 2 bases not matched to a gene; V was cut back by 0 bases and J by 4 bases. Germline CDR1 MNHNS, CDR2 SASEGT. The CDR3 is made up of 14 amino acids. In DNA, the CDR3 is TGTGCCAGCAGTGAAGCGACAGGGTCCACTGAAGCTTTCTTT. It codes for CASSEATGSTEAFF.

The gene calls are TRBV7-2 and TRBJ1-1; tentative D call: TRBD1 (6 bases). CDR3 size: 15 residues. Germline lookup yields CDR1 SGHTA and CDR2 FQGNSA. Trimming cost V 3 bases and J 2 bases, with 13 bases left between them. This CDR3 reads CASSFVGDTNTEAFF. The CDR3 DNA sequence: TGTGCCAGCAGCTTTGTAGGGGACACTAACACTGAAGCTTTCTTT.

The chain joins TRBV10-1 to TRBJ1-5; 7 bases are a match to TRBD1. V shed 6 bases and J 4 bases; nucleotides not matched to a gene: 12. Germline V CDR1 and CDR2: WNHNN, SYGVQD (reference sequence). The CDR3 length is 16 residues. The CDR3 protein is CASRSGQNLRNQPQHF. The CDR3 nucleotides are TGCGCCAGCAGGTCGGGACAGAACCTAAGGAATCAGCCCCAGCATTTT.

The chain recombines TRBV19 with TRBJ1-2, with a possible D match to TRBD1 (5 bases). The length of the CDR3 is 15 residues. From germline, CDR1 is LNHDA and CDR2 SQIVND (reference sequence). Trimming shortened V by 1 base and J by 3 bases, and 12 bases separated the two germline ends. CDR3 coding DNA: TGTGCCAGTAGTATAGGACAGCTTGGAGACTATGGCTACACCTTC. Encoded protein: CASSIGQLGDYGYTF.

Written as DNA, the CDR3 is TGTGCCACCAGCACAAGGGAGTCTTACGAGCAGTACTTC. It translates to CATSTRESYEQYF. The chain couples TRBV15 to TRBJ2-7; TRBD2 is a possible D gene (5 bases). The CDR3 extends over 13 amino acids. Germline-derived CDR1 and CDR2 are LNHNV and YYDKDF (reference sequence). V was clipped by 4 bases and J by 4 bases, with 11 bases between them. Using reference TRBV15 and TRBJ2-7 for the parts outside the CDR3, the full variable domain is DAMVIQNPRYQVTQFGKPVTLSCSQTLNHNVMYWYQQKSSQAPKLLFHYYDKDFNNEADTPDNFQSRRPNTSFCFLDIRSPGLGDTAMYLCATSTRESYEQYFGPGTRLTVT.

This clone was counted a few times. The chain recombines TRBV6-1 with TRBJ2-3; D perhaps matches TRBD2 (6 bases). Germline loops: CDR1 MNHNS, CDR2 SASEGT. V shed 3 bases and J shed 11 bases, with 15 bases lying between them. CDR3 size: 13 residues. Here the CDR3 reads CASSDSWRGMQYF. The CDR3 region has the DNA TGTGCCAGCAGTGATAGCTGGAGGGGCATGCAGTATTTT.

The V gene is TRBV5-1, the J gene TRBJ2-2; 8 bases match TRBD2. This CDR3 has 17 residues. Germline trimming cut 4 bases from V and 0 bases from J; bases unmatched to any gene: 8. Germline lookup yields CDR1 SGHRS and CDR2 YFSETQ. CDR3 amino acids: CASSSGSRPPNTGELFF. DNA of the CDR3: TGCGCCAGCAGCAGCGGGAGTCGTCCTCCGAACACCGGGGAGCTGTTTTTT.

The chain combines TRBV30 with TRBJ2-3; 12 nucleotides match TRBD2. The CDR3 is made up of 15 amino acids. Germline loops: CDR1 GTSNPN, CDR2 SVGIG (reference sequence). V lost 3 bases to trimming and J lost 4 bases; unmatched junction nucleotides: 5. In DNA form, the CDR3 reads TGTGCCTGGAGAATCGGGACTAGCGGGCCAGATACGCAGTATTTT. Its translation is CAWRIGTSGPDTQYF.

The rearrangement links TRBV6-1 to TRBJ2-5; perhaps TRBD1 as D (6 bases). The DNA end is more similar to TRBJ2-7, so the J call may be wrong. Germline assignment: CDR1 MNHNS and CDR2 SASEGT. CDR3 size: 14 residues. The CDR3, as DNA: TGTGCCAGCAGTGCACAGGGTGGGATCTACGAGCAGTACTTC. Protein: CASSAQGGIYEQYF.

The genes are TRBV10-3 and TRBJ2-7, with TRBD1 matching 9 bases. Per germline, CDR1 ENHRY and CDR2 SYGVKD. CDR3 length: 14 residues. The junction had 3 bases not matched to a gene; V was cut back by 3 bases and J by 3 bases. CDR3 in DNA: TGTGCCATCAGTGAAGGGACAGGGCTCTACGAGCAGTACTTC. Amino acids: CAISEGTGLYEQYF.

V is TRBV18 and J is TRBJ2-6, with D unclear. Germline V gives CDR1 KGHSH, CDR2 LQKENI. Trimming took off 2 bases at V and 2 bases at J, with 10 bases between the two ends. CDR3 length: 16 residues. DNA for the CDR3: TGTGCCAGCTCACCATCTCCTTCCCCTGGGGCCAACGTCCTGACTTTC. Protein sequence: CASSPSPSPGANVLTF.